This T cell receptor (beta chain) comes out of a study of T cell responses to AZD1222 COVID-19 vaccine (dated by TCRdb to about 2021). Describing the broader study: AZD1222 recipients whose second dose came at about 4 weeks and those whose second dose came at about 12 weeks were combined into one group, since spike-specific TCR depth and breadth did not differ between the two schedules. A total of over 230 trial participants underwent TCR sequencing, of whom roughly 210 had received two doses of AZD1222 and some 25 had received two doses of the MenACWY control vaccine. Enrollment into the trials was organized by age into subgroups of 18-55, 56-69 and 70-plus years, and those subgroups contained approximately 160, 26 and 62 TCR-sequenced participants, respectively. What the study reported, not specific to this receptor: Reportedly, almost half of the unique spike-specific TCRs recognized epitopes lying outside the regions that are mutated in the B.1.351 and B.1.1.7 variants. Vaccine-associated CD4 TCRs spanned the whole spike protein, with dominant responses in regions 160-218 and 743-854. Participants were mostly white British, with more females than males. The authors suggested clonal diversity may have been underestimated. Conclusions about previously exposed vaccinees are limited because only a handful of AZD1222 recipients were SARS-CoV-2 seropositive at baseline. Spike-specific TCR breadth and depth rose significantly after two AZD1222 doses compared with day 0 and with MenACWY recipients. Because no samples from the day 14 peak response were available, repertoires could be characterized only after the peak T cell response. In the small 56-69-year group, the increase in depth fell short of significance, most likely because of low power.

Comment on this clone: No antigen is known for it. Base-call qualities are not available, and no considerably larger clone is one nucleotide away.

Taken with the paper, the label for time point translates to: baseline before first vaccination. Samples from vaccinated people were obtained from the UK trials COV001 and COV002, which included a single-blind randomized controlled phase 2/3 trial of AZD1222 (ChAdOx1 nCoV-19) in healthy adults. Trial participant PBMC samples were collected at day 0 and day 28 after the second dose for TCRbeta chain sequencing. The CDR3 regions of human TCRbeta chains were analyzed by immunosequencing. On the study's bioinformatics: TCRs in the repertoires were matched against a reference library of SARS-CoV-2-specific TCRs that had been generated with the MIRA antigen-specificity platform. Breadth was defined as the fraction of unique TCRs that were SARS-CoV-2-associated, and depth was defined as the fraction of total T cells that were SARS-CoV-2-associated. Using the MIRA data, each spike-specific TCR was mapped to the spike region that the TCR reacts to and placed in a CD4 or CD8 class. Log10-transformed breadth and depth values were compared by one-way ANOVA with Sidak's multiple comparisons tests. This is the immuneACCESS table as TCRdb keeps it, with only in-frame sequences that have V and J called. A part of the clones is gone; compared with another copy, unresolved V genes explain less than half, and the rest is unexplained. V, J and clone size reflect that table, while D and trimming were determined from the DNA. The sample contains 150,000 to 200,000 clones, about 90% of them found a single time. Under 6.5% of the sample rests with the top ten.

The germline V gene provides CDR1 LGHNA and CDR2 YNFKEQ. The CDR3 starts with the cysteine, ends with the phenylalanine, and has 16 residues. Only the CDR3 region is kept as DNA, spanning 48 bases read in frame from base 1. Trimming removed 1 base from V and 7 bases from J; the gene matches leave 11 bases unexplained. The sample in question was peripheral blood, obtained on day 0 of AZD1222 vaccination. The sequence joins TRBV4-2 to TRBJ2-7; TRBD2 aligns with 9 central bases. This receptor was identified in an adult in good health. The CDR3 reads CASSQGEVAGVGEQYF. Here is the DNA: TGTGCCAGCAGCCAAGGGGAAGTAGCGGGAGTAGGTGAGCAGTACTTC.